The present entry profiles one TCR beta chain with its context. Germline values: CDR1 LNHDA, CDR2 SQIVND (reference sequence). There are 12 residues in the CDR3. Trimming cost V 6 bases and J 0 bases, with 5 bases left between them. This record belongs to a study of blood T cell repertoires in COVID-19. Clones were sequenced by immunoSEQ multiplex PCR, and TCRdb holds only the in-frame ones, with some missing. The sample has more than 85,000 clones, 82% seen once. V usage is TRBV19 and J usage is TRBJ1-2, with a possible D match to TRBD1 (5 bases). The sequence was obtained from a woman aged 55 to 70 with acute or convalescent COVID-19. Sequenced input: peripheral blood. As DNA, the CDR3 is TGTGCCAGTAGGGACACTAACTATGGCTACACCTTC. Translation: CASRDTNYGYTF. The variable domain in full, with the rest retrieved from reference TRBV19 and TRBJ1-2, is DGGITQSPKYLFRKEGQNVTLSCEQNLNHDAMYWYRQDPGQGLRLIYYSQIVNDFQKGDIAEGYSVSREKKESFPLTVTSAQKNPTAFYLCASRDTNYGYTFGSGTRLTVV.